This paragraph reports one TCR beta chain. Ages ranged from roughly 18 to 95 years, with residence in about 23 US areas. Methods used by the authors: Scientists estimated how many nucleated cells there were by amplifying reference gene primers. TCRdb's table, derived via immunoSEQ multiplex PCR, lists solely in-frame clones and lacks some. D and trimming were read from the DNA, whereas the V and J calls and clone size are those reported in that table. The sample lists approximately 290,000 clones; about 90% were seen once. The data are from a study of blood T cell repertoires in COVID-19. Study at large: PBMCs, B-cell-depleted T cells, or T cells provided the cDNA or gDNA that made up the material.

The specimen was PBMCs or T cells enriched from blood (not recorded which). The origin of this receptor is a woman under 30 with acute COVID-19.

The CDR3 bases are TGCGCCAGCAGGGAGGCAGGGGGTAGTAACTATGGCTACACCTTC. Residues: CASREAGGSNYGYTF. The V gene is TRBV5-1, the J gene TRBJ1-2; TRBD1 aligns across 7 bases. Trimming removed 5 bases from V and 1 base from J; junction bases left unmatched: 8. The CDR3 runs to 15 residues. Germline-derived CDR1 and CDR2 are SGHRS and YFSETQ.